This entry features one TCR beta chain sequence. Its antigen has not been determined. Base qualities are missing; no much larger clone stands one base away. For sequencing of the TCRbeta CDR3 region, genomic DNA was extracted from the sorted cells. TCRbeta CDR3 regions were sequenced using the immunoSEQ Assay. What TCRdb holds here is the immuneACCESS table cut down to in-frame rearrangements. Part of the clones is not present; checked against another copy, under half of the missing clones reflect an unresolved V gene, and the others are unexplained. In this sample the table shows roughly 46,000 clones, around nine tenths of which occur a single time. The ten largest clones take up 14% of the sample. This record comes from a study of OX40 agonist ivuxolimab in advanced cancers. A note on the overall study: Ivuxolimab was a fully human IgG2 agonistic monoclonal antibody targeting the costimulatory receptor OX40 (CD134). The paper covers the monotherapy dose-escalation part of the phase I ivuxolimab trial, which included N of about 50 patients. Intravenous ivuxolimab was administered to patients every 2 weeks at six dose levels: 0.01, 0.1, 0.3, 1.5, 3 and 10 mg/kg. Of the roughly 51 patients in dose escalation, 19 had hepatocellular carcinoma, approximately 15 had melanoma, 9 had renal cell carcinoma and 9 had head and neck cancer. Peripheral TCRbeta sequencing was intended to test whether TCR sequence diversity was altered and clonal T-cell expansion was caused by ivuxolimab. In the dose-escalation cohort, 75% to 85% of patients were male, and the mean age was 60 years with a range of about 20 to 80. Partial responses occurred in three dose-escalation patients, of whom one had hepatocellular carcinoma and two had cutaneous melanoma. Prior anti-PD-1, anti-PD-L1 or anti-CTLA-4 therapy was permitted, and checkpoint inhibitors had been received by less than 45% of dose-escalation patients.

The CDR3, from cysteine to phenylalanine, totals 11 residues. Only the CDR3 part of the read is kept: 33 bases, read in frame from the first base. The germline V gene (reference sequence) provides CDR1 GTSNPN and CDR2 SVGIG. Deletion took 4 bases off V and 4 bases off J, with a span of 4 bases between the germline ends. The trial excluded patients who had a history of autoimmune disease or who were on systemic immunosuppression. Peripheral blood for TCR sequencing was collected from all dose cohorts at baseline, on cycle 4 day 1, and on cycle 7 day 1. Samples came from an open-label, multicenter, first-in-human phase I dose-escalation trial of ivuxolimab. Adults with locally advanced or metastatic head and neck squamous cell, hepatocellular, melanoma or renal cell carcinoma were enrolled in the trial. CD4+ and CD8+ T cells were sorted separately from peripheral blood before TCR sequencing. Broader findings and caveats from the paper: In partial responders in the 0.1-3.0 mg/kg groups, normalized peripheral clonal expansion was found to be among the lowest, especially among CD8+ T cells. Clonal expansion of both CD4+ and CD8+ blood T cells was observed from baseline to week 6 at doses 0.1 to 3.0 mg/kg. Low levels of normalized T-cell clonal expansion were also seen in some nonresponding patients. On average, CD8+ T cells showed more expanded clones than CD4+ T cells after ivuxolimab. The antigen specificity of the peripheral T cells that underwent clonal expansion was not determined.

The chain is encoded by TRBV30 joined to TRBJ2-2; the D gene remains uncertain. The sample consisted of CD4+ or CD8+ T cells sorted from blood, taken in a trial of the OX40 agonist ivuxolimab. The clonotype originates from an adult with an advanced solid tumor such as melanoma, head and neck, liver or kidney cancer. This receptor has the CDR3 CAWTGTGELFF. The DNA is as follows: TGTGCCTGGACGGGCACCGGGGAGCTGTTTTTT.